A selection of T cell receptor beta chains follows, all from one sample in a study of graft-versus-host responses after intestinal transplantation. TCRdb keeps only in-frame clones here, not all; method: immunoSEQ multiplex PCR. Here the sample spans around 100,000 clones, around nine tenths being singletons. What these receptors recognize is not known. The sample here was unstimulated CD4+ T cells sorted from spleen or lymph node cells, taken before transplant. The receptors derive from a human donor who was the organ donor for an intestinal transplant. CDR3s include the opening cysteine and the closing phenylalanine or tryptophan. Fields, in order: clone size, D gene, V gene, J gene, CDR3 DNA, CDR3 protein. D genes are given only for firm matches. A row's size may be missing; if present it is once, few, many or a size class.

>-|-|TRBV4-1|TRBJ2-1
TGCGCCAGCAGCCATCCAACTAGCTCCCTTTACAATGAGCAGTTCTTC
CASSHPTSSLYNEQFF
>once|-|TRBV18|TRBJ2-3
TGTGCCAGCTCACCACCGGAGACAGATACGCAGTATTTT
CASSPPETDTQYF
>-|-|TRBV7-9|TRBJ2-7
TGTGCCAGCAGCCCCCACCGGTCGGACTACTACGAGCAGTACTTC
CASSPHRSDYYEQYF
>-|TRBD2|TRBV6-6|TRBJ2-7
TGTGCCAGCAGTTACCTAGCGGGAGGCTACGAGCAGTACTTC
CASSYLAGGYEQYF
>-|TRBD2|TRBV2|TRBJ2-6
TGTGCCAGCAGTGGGGGACTAGCGGGAGCCCCTGGGGCCAACGTCCTGACTTTC
CASSGGLAGAPGANVLTF
>-|-|TRBV19|TRBJ2-6
TGTGCCAGTAGTATAGTGGGAGCGAATATTGGGGCCAACGTCCTGACTTTC
CASSIVGANIGANVLTF
>-|TRBD1|TRBV30|TRBJ2-3
TGTGCCTGGAGTGTCAGGGGGTGGGATACGCAGTATTTT
CAWSVRGWDTQYF
>-|-|TRBV10-1|TRBJ2-1
TGCGCCAGCAGTAAGGACGCAGCTGTAGTGAATGAGCAGTTCTTC
CASSKDAAVVNEQFF
>-|TRBD2|TRBV27|TRBJ2-7
TGTGCCAGCAGTCCCAGAGGCGGGACTAGATACGAGCAGTACTTC
CASSPRGGTRYEQYF
>-|-|TRBV28|TRBJ2-1
TGTGCCGGTCGGAGGGACAATGAGCAGTTCTTC
CAGRRDNEQFF
>-|TRBD1|TRBV19|TRBJ2-3
TGTGCCAGTAGGGACAGGGGCCTTACAGATACGCAGTATTTT
CASRDRGLTDTQYF
>once|TRBD2|TRBV15|TRBJ2-3
TGTGCCACCAGCAGAGAGTCCCACAAGCGGGAGATTGCAGATACGCAGTATTTT
CATSRESHKREIADTQYF
>-|-|TRBV7-7|TRBJ2-1
TGTGCTAGCAGCCTAGGACAGAACAATGAGCAGTTCTTC
CASSLGQNNEQFF
>-|-|TRBV7-3|TRBJ2-3
TGTGCCAGCAGCTTAAGCCCTAGCACAGATACGCAGTATTTT
CASSLSPSTDTQYF
>-|TRBD1|TRBV4-2|TRBJ1-2
TGTGCCAGCAGCCTACGAAGGACAGGGGTGGGCTATGGCTACACCTTC
CASSLRRTGVGYGYTF
>-|TRBD2|TRBV5-8|TRBJ2-2
TGTGCCACCCGGGGAGGGGAATCGAACACCGGGGAGCTGTTTTTT
CATRGGESNTGELFF
>-|TRBD2|TRBV7-2|TRBJ2-1
TGTGCCAGCAGCAAGCTAGCGGGTCAGTACAATGAGCAGTTCTTC
CASSKLAGQYNEQFF
>-|-|TRBV11-2|TRBJ2-4
TGTGCCAGCAGCTTAAAAAGGGTGGCAGCGAAAAACATTCAGTACTTC
CASSLKRVAAKNIQYF
>-|-|TRBV30|TRBJ2-1
TGTGCCTGGACGTGGGGGATAGCTGGTGAGCAGTTCTTC
CAWTWGIAGEQFF
>-|TRBD2|TRBV19|TRBJ2-5
TGTGCCAGTAGTAGGCCACGGACTAGCGGGACCACAAGAGAGACCCAGTACTTC
CASSRPRTSGTTRETQYF
>-|TRBD2|TRBV7-9|TRBJ2-7
TGTGCCAGCAGCTACACTAGCGGCTCCTACGAGCAGTACTTC
CASSYTSGSYEQYF
>-|-|TRBV7-2|TRBJ1-4
TGTGCCAGCACCGCGACCCCCGGACGGAGGGGTGAAAAACTGTTTTTT
CASTATPGRRGEKLFF
>-|-|TRBV7-8|TRBJ2-1
TGTGCCAGCAGCTTTACAGGAAGAATGCAGTTCTTC
CASSFTGRMQFF
>-|-|TRBV4-3|TRBJ2-7
TGCGCCAGCAGCCAAGGATACTACCGGGACACTTACTACGAGCAGTACTTC
CASSQGYYRDTYYEQYF
>-|TRBD2|TRBV6-6|TRBJ2-5
TGTGCCAGCGGATGGACTAGCGGGAGGGAGACCCAGTACTTC
CASGWTSGRETQYF
>-|TRBD1|TRBV29-1|TRBJ2-5
TGCAGCGACGCGGACAGGGGGGAGACCCAGTACTTC
CSDADRGETQYF
>once|-|TRBV19|TRBJ1-3
TGTGCCAGTAGTATGGACGCCGCATTTGGGATTTTCTCTGGAAACACCATATATTTT
CASSMDAAFGIFSGNTIYF
>-|-|TRBV5-4|TRBJ2-5
TGTGCCAGCAGCGCGACTGGGGCGGGCAACGGGGAGACCCAGTACTTC
CASSATGAGNGETQYF
>-|TRBD1|TRBV2|TRBJ2-7
TGTGCCAGCAGTGGCAGGACAGGGGTAGTGTACGAGCAGTACTTC
CASSGRTGVVYEQYF
>-|-|TRBV20-1|TRBJ2-1
TGCAGTGCTAGAGATCTCGGGACCCCGTTCTTC
CSARDLGTPFF
>-|TRBD1|TRBV6-5|TRBJ1-1
TGTGCCAGCAGTCTGAGACAGGGGGAGAAAGCTTTCTTT
CASSLRQGEKAFF
>-|-|TRBV4-1|TRBJ2-1
TGCGCCAGCAGCCTCCCAGGGCGAGTTCGTGAGCAGTTCTTC
CASSLPGRVREQFF
>once|-|TRBV2|TRBJ2-1
TGTGCCAGCGGCCAGGGGCGGGAGTTTGACAATGAGCAGTTCTTC
CASGQGREFDNEQFF
>-|-|TRBV19|TRBJ2-5
TGTGCCAGTAGTATTCCCTGGCGCCAAGAGACCCAGTACTTC
CASSIPWRQETQYF
>-|-|TRBV6-6|TRBJ2-5
TGTGCCAGCAGCGGGCGAGAGACCCAGTACTTC
CASSGRETQYF
>-|-|TRBV18|TRBJ2-7
TGTGCCAGCTCGAGCCAGGGGGGCGAGCAGTACTTC
CASSSQGGEQYF
>-|-|TRBV4-2|TRBJ1-2
TGTGCCAGCAGCGTCGGGGTCTATGGCTACACCTTC
CASSVGVYGYTF
>-|-|TRBV18|TRBJ1-1
TGTGCCAGCTCACCACAGGGGCTAGGCACTGAAGCTTTCTTT
CASSPQGLGTEAFF
>-|-|TRBV28|TRBJ2-5
TGTGCCAGCAGTCTCCCGGGGAGGGAGACCCAGTACTTC
CASSLPGRETQYF
>-|-|TRBV27|TRBJ2-2
TGTGCCAGCAGTACCGGGACACCGAACACCGGGGAGCTGTTTTTT
CASSTGTPNTGELFF
>-|-|TRBV5-1|TRBJ2-5
TGCGCCAGCAGCACCGGGACTTCCCAAGAGACCCAGTACTTC
CASSTGTSQETQYF
>-|-|TRBV7-2|TRBJ2-5
TGTGCCAGCAGCAGACTATGGGGGAGGAATGACCCAGAGACCCAGTACTTC
CASSRLWGRNDPETQYF
>-|TRBD2|TRBV6-4|TRBJ2-2
TGTGCCAGCAGGACCTTCTTGCGGGAGTCAACCGGGGAGCTGTTTTTT
CASRTFLRESTGELFF
>-|TRBD1|TRBV25-1|TRBJ1-2
TGTGCCAGCAGTGAATATGATGGGACAGGGGGCGACTATGGCTACACCTTC
CASSEYDGTGGDYGYTF
>-|TRBD1|TRBV5-1|TRBJ2-7
TGCGCCAGCAAAGTCCCGGGACAGGGCGAGCAGTACTTC
CASKVPGQGEQYF
>-|TRBD2|TRBV15|TRBJ2-5
TGTGCCACCAGCAGGGACCTGGGGGGGGGAGAGACCCAGTACTTC
CATSRDLGGGETQYF
>-|-|TRBV27|TRBJ1-4
TGTGCCAGCAGCCCAGCTGGGGGGCGCGGTGAAAAACTGTTTTTT
CASSPAGGRGEKLFF
>-|-|TRBV5-1|TRBJ1-1
TGCGCCAGCAGCTTGGGTTTGGGGGCCGGGCTCACTGAAGCTTTCTTT
CASSLGLGAGLTEAFF
>few|-|TRBV7-3|TRBJ2-2
TGTGCCAGCAGCCCCCACGGGAACACCGGGGAGCTGTTTTTT
CASSPHGNTGELFF
>-|-|TRBV19|TRBJ2-1
TGTGCCAGTAGTATATGGCAGGGCTACAATGAGCAGTTCTTC
CASSIWQGYNEQFF
>-|-|TRBV5-4|TRBJ1-2
TGTGCCAGCAGCTCTCCGGGGGTGGGAAACGGCTACACCTTC
CASSSPGVGNGYTF